The next 21 T cell receptor beta chains were all read from a single sample in a study of cytomegalovirus exposure and HLA in healthy donors. Researchers ran the PCR with 60 Vbeta and 13 Jbeta primers. The repertoire was sequenced with immunoSEQ multiplex PCR; TCRdb's copy has only in-frame clones and lacks some. The table shows some 130,000 clones, with more than 75% occurring only once. Sequenced sample: PBMCs. The receptors stem from a young woman in good health and CMV-seronegative.

The chain combines TRBV5-6 with TRBJ2-3; D gene ambiguous. Trimming left V 2 bases short and J 5 bases short, with 6 bases between. The CDR3 consists of 12 residues. Germline CDR1 and CDR2: SGHDT and YYEEEE. In DNA, the CDR3 is TGTGCCAGCAGCTTTCTAGGAGATACGCAGTATTTT. Translation gives CASSFLGDTQYF.

V gene TRBV5-1 combines with J gene TRBJ1-1, with D possibly TRBD1 on 6 matching bases. CDR1 SGHRS and CDR2 YFSETQ come from the germline V gene. Trimming left V 3 bases short and J 1 base short, with 31 bases between. The length of the CDR3 is 21 residues. This CDR3 reads CASSWGYMAGAGAGPNTEAFF. For the CDR3, the DNA is TGCGCCAGCAGCTGGGGGTATATGGCCGGGGCAGGGGCAGGGCCGAACACTGAAGCTTTCTTT.

The chain is built from TRBV27 and TRBJ2-7, with 12 bases aligning to TRBD2. Germline values: CDR1 MNHEY, CDR2 SMNVEV (reference sequence). V trimming: 5 bases; J trimming: 2 bases; junction bases outside the gene matches: 4. The CDR3 loop spans 15 amino acids. The DNA for the CDR3 is TGTGCCAGCAGTGACGGACTAGCGGGACCCTACGAGCAGTACTTC. It specifies CASSDGLAGPYEQYF.

The V and J genes are TRBV6-5 and TRBJ2-7; 12 nucleotides line up with TRBD1. V lost 8 bases and J lost 12; bases outside the gene matches: 11. The CDR3 is 13 residues long. CDR1 and CDR2 (germline): MNHEY, SVGAGI. CDR3: CASLGGTGGELYF. For the CDR3, the DNA is TGTGCCAGCCTTGGTGGGACAGGGGGCGAGTTGTACTTC.

The rearrangement joins TRBV2 to TRBJ2-5; D gene uncertain. The J call may be incorrect, as the DNA end agrees better with TRBJ2-7. CDR3 size: 12 residues. The germline V gene encodes CDR1 SNHLY and CDR2 FYNNEI. The CDR3 bases are TGTGCCAGCAGTGAGGAGAGCTCCGAGCAGTACTTC. Amino acid sequence: CASSEESSEQYF.

This chain joins TRBV7-6 and TRBJ2-7; tentatively, D is TRBD2 (5 bases). Between the trimmed V and J ends, which lost 3 bases and 2 bases, there was a span of 11 bases. The CDR3 runs 14 residues. Germline CDR1 reads SGHVS; CDR2 reads FNYEAQ. The CDR3 sequence is CASSLGLGTYEQYF. The CDR3, as DNA: TGTGCCAGCAGCTTGGGTCTCGGGACCTACGAGCAGTACTTC. Looking up the rest from reference TRBV7-6 and TRBJ2-7 gives the full variable domain: GAGVSQSPRYKVTKRGQDVALRCDPISGHVSLYWYRQALGQGPEFLTYFNYEAQQDKSGLPNDRFSAERPEGSISTLTIQRTEQRDSAMYRCASSLGLGTYEQYFGPGTRLTVT.

The genes are TRBV4-1 and TRBJ2-7; TRBD1 aligns across 12 bases. The V segment lost 4 bases and the J segment 0 bases; nucleotides outside the gene matches: 13. Germline V gene data show CDR1 as MGHRA and CDR2 as YSYEKL. This CDR3 is built from 19 residues. The CDR3 DNA follows: TGCGCCAGCAGCCGCCGCACCGGGACAGGGGGCACGAACTCCTACGAGCAGTACTTC. This sequence encodes CASSRRTGTGGTNSYEQYF.

The chain has TRBV21-1 and TRBJ2-3; TRBD2 is the table's D call and was not checked against the DNA. TRBV21-1 is classified as a pseudogene. The CDR3 totals 17 residues. Here the CDR3 reads CASSKEGLGRYTDTQYF. The CDR3 nucleotides read TGTGCCAGCAGCAAAGAGGGACTAGGCCGATACACAGATACGCAGTATTTT.

This rearrangement joins TRBV5-6 to TRBJ1-2, with 8 bases identical to TRBD1. V trimming: 4 bases; J trimming: 3 bases; junction bases outside the gene matches: 17. This CDR3 region has 18 residues. The germline gives CDR1 SGHDT, CDR2 YYEEEE. The CDR3, as DNA: TGTGCCAGCAGCCGTGCAGGGGGCGTCTGGAGGGTAGACTATGGCTACACCTTC. This sequence encodes CASSRAGGVWRVDYGYTF.

The CDR3 is CASSRSGSSYNEQFF. CDR3 sequence (DNA): TGTGCCAGCAGCCGCAGCGGAAGCTCCTACAATGAGCAGTTCTTC. The chain joins TRBV11-2 to TRBJ2-1; D is possibly TRBD2 (5 bases). The germline V gene has CDR1 SGHAT and CDR2 FQNNGV. CDR3 size: 15 residues. Trimming removed 5 bases at V and 0 bases at J, with 11 bases between.

The V and J genes are TRBV7-9 and TRBJ1-3, with D maybe TRBD1 (5 bases). The CDR3 length is 15 residues. Germline V gene data show CDR1 as SEHNR and CDR2 as FQNEAQ (reference sequence). V was shortened by 5 bases and J by 5 bases, with 16 bases between the two germline ends. The CDR3 DNA is TGTGCCAGCAGCCCCCCCCAGGGTACTAGAAACACCATATATTTT. Amino acids: CASSPPQGTRNTIYF.

The chain uses TRBV10-2 and TRBJ2-7; the D gene is possibly TRBD1 (6 bases). Trimming removed 3 bases at V and 2 bases at J, with 14 bases between. The CDR3 is made up of 15 amino acids. Germline V gives CDR1 WSHSY, CDR2 SAAADI. The CDR3 loop is CASSETLGGAYEQYF. The CDR3 coding sequence is TGCGCCAGCAGTGAAACCCTAGGGGGAGCCTACGAGCAGTACTTC.

The chain employs TRBV4-3 and TRBJ2-6, with 8 bases aligning to TRBD1. The CDR3 extends over 18 amino acids. Per germline, CDR1 LGHNA and CDR2 YSLEER. The ends lost 6 bases at V and 1 base at J; junction bases unmatched: 11. The DNA of the CDR3 is TGCGCCAGCAGTAAAGTGGCAGGGGGCGAGTCTGGGGCCAACGTCCTGACTTTC. Translation gives CASSKVAGGESGANVLTF.

The V gene is TRBV28, the J gene TRBJ2-2; 10 bases map to TRBD1. After removal of 6 bases from V and 6 bases from J, the junction contained 4 bases not matched to a gene. CDR3 length: 14 residues. The germline V gene encodes CDR1 MDHEN and CDR2 SYDVKM. The CDR3 sequence: CASRGQGIPGELFF. The CDR3 bases are TGTGCCAGCAGGGGACAGGGGATCCCCGGGGAGCTGTTTTTT.

This chain uses TRBV4-1 with TRBJ2-1; the D gene is possibly TRBD2 (6 bases). In germline, CDR1 is MGHRA, CDR2 YSYEKL. This CDR3 comprises 17 residues. Trimming cost V 0 bases and J 3 bases, with 15 bases left between them. CDR3 sequence reads: CASSQDRVTGDYNEQFF. CDR3 DNA: TGCGCCAGCAGCCAAGATCGGGTAACGGGGGACTACAATGAGCAGTTCTTC.

This chain joins TRBV10-3 and TRBJ1-1; no firm D call. CDR1 and CDR2 from the germline V gene are ENHRY and SYGVKD. The length of the CDR3 is 14 residues. Trimming pared 4 bases from V and 2 bases from J, leaving 11 bases between. The CDR3 is CAISVGQKNTEAFF. CDR3 in DNA: TGTGCCATCAGTGTGGGCCAGAAAAACACTGAAGCTTTCTTT.

This chain connects TRBV19 to TRBJ2-2, with 8 nucleotides matching TRBD2. CDR3 size: 14 residues. Losses at the gene ends were 5 bases for V and 5 bases for J; bases not matched to a gene: 4. Germline values: CDR1 LNHDA, CDR2 SQIVND (reference sequence). The CDR3 coding sequence is TGTGCCAGTAGTTTCGGGAGGGGGACCGGGGAGCTGTTTTTT. Translation gives CASSFGRGTGELFF.

V is TRBV10-3 and J is TRBJ2-1, with D maybe TRBD2 (6 bases). CDR1 ENHRY and CDR2 SYGVKD come from the germline V gene. The V end lost 10 bases, the J end lost 0 bases, and 13 bases lay between the germline ends. The CDR3 length is 14 residues. This CDR3 reads CATFSGSSYNEQFF. The CDR3 DNA reads TGTGCCACTTTTAGCGGAAGCTCCTACAATGAGCAGTTCTTC.

The V and J genes are TRBV6-5 and TRBJ2-3; TRBD1 matches 11 bases. Germline V gene data show CDR1 as MNHEY and CDR2 as SVGAGI. This CDR3 region has 14 residues. V lost 10 bases, J lost 4 bases, and 7 bases stayed unmatched. The CDR3 here is CATRDRGGPDTQYF. The CDR3 region has the DNA TGTGCCACCCGGGACAGGGGGGGCCCAGATACGCAGTATTTT.

The V and J genes are TRBV10-3 and TRBJ1-1; D perhaps matches TRBD1 (5 bases). Deletions cut 0 bases from V and 4 bases from J, with 6 bases between. CDR1 and CDR2 (germline): ENHRY, SYGVKD. The CDR3 spans 13 residues. The CDR3 sequence: CAISESGGTEAFF. The DNA for the CDR3 is TGTGCCATCAGTGAGTCGGGGGGCACTGAAGCTTTCTTT.

The chain couples TRBV19 to TRBJ2-1; unclear D gene. Looked up from germline, CDR1 is LNHDA and CDR2 is SQIVND (reference sequence). This CDR3 region has 13 residues. Deletions cut 6 bases from V and 0 bases from J, with 6 bases between. CDR3 protein: CASRQSSYNEQFF. DNA for the CDR3: TGTGCCAGTAGACAAAGCTCCTACAATGAGCAGTTCTTC.